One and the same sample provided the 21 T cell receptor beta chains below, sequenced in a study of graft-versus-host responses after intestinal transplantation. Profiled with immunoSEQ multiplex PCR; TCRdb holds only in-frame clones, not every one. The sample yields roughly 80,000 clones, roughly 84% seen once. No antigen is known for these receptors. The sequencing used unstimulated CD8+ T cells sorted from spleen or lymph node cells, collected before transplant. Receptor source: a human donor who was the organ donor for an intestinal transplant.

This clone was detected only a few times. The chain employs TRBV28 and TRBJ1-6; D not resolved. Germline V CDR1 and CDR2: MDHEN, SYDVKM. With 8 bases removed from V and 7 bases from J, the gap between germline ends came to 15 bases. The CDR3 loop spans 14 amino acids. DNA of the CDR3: TGTGCCAGCGTGTCCGGGTCTCTGAATTCACCCCTCCACTTT. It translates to CASVSGSLNSPLHF.

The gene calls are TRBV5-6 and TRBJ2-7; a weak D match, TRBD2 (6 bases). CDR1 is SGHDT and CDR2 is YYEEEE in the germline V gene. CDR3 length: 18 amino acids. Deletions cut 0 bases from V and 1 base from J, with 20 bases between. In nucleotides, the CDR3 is TGTGCCAGCAGCTTGGACTGGGGATCGGGAGTAGTATCCTACGAGCAGTACTTC. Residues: CASSLDWGSGVVSYEQYF.

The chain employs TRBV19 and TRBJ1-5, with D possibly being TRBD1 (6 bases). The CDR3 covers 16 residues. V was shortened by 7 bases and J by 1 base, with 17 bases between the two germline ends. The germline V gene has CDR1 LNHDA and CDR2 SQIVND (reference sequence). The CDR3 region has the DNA TGTGCCAGTACCCTCGGGCAGGGGATAAGCAATCAGCCCCAGCATTTT. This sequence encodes CASTLGQGISNQPQHF.

CDR3 bases: TGTGCCAGCGAGGGACAGGGGATACTATTGAGCTACACCTTC. Translating it yields CASEGQGILLSYTF. The chain combines TRBV19 with TRBJ1-2; 10 positions agree with TRBD1. Germline V gene data show CDR1 as LNHDA and CDR2 as SQIVND (reference sequence). The CDR3 runs to 14 residues. Unmatched junction bases numbered 13, after V lost 9 bases and J lost 9 bases.

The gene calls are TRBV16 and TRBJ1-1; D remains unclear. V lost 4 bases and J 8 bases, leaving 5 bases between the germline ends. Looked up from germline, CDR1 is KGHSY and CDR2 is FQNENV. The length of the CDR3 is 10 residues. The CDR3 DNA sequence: TGTGCCAGCAGCCGGACCGAAGCTTTCTTT. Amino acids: CASSRTEAFF.

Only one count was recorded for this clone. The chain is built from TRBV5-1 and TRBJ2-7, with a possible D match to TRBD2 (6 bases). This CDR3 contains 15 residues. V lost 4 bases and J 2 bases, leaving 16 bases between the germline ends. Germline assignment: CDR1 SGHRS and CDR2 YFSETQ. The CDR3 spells CASSPRGVGPYEQYF. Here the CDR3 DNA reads TGCGCCAGCAGCCCCCGCGGGGTAGGTCCCTACGAGCAGTACTTC. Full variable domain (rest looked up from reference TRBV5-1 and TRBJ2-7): KAGVTQTPRYLIKTRGQQVTLSCSPISGHRSVSWYQQTPGQGLQFLFEYFSETQRNKGNFPGRFSGRQFSNSRSEMNVSTLELGDSALYLCASSPRGVGPYEQYFGPGTRLTVT.

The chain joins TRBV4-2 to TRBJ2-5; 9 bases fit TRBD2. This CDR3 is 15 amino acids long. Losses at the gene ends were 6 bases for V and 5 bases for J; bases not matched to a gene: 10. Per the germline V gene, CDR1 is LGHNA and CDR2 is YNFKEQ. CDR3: CASSALAGAPETQYF. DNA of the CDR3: TGTGCCAGCAGTGCCTTAGCGGGGGCCCCGGAGACCCAGTACTTC.

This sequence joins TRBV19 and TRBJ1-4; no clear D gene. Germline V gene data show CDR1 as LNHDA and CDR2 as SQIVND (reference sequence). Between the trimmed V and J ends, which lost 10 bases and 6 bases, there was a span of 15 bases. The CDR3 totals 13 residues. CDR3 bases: TGTGCCACCATAGACAACTATGATGAAAAACTGTTTTTT. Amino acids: CATIDNYDEKLFF.

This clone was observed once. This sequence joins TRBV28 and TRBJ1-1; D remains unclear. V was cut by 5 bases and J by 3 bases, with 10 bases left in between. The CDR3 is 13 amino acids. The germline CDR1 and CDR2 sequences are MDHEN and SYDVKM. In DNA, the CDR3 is TGTGCCAGCAGTACGAGGGTGGACACTGAAGCTTTCTTT. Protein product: CASSTRVDTEAFF.

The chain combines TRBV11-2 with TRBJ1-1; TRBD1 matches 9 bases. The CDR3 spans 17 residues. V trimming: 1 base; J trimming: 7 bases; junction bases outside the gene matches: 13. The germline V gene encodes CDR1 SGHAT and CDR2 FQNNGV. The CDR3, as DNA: TGTGCCAGCAGCTTAGGGTTTCTGGGACAGGGATTCGGTGAAGCTTTCTTT. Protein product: CASSLGFLGQGFGEAFF.

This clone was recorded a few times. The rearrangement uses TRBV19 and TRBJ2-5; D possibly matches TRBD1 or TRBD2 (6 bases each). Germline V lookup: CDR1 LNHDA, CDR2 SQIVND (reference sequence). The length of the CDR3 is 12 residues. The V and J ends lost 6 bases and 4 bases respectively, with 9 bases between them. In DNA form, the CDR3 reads TGTGCCAGTAGCTGGGGGGCAGAGACCCAGTACTTC. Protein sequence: CASSWGAETQYF.

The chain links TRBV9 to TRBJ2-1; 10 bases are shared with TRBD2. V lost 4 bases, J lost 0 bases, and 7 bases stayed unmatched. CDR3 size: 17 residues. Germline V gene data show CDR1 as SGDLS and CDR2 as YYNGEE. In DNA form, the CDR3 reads TGTGCCAGCAGCCCCTTCTCTAGCGGGGGCTCCTACAATGAGCAGTTCTTC. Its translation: CASSPFSSGGSYNEQFF.

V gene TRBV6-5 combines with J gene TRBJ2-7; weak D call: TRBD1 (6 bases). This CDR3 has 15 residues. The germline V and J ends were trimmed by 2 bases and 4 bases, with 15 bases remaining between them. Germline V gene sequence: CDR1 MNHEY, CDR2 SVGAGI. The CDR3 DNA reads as TGTGCCAGCAGTTACGGAAGGGGGTTAGCTTACGAGCAGTACTTC. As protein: CASSYGRGLAYEQYF.

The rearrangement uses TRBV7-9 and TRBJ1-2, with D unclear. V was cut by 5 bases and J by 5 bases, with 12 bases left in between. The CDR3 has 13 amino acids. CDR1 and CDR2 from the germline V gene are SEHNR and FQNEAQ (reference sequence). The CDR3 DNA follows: TGTGCCAGCAGCCTCGAGACGAAATATGGCTACACCTTC. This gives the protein CASSLETKYGYTF.

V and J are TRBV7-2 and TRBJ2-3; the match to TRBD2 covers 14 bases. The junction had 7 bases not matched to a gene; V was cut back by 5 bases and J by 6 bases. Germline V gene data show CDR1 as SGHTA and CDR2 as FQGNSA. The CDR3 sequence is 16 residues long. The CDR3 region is CASSAGLAGAGDTQYF. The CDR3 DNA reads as TGTGCCAGCAGCGCGGGACTAGCGGGGGCGGGGGATACGCAGTATTTT.

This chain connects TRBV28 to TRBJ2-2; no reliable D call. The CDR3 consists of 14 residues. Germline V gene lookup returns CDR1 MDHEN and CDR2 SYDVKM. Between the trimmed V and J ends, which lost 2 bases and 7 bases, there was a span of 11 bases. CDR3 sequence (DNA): TGTGCCAGCAGTTTAACCCCCTTGGGCGGGGAGCTGTTTTTT. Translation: CASSLTPLGGELFF.

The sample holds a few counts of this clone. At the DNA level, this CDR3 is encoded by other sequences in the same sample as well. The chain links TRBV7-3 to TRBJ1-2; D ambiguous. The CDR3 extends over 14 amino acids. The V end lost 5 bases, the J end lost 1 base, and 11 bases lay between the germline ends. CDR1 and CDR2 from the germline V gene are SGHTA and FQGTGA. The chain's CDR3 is CASSDRPSNYGYTF. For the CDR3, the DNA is TGTGCCAGCAGCGACCGACCGAGTAACTATGGCTACACCTTC.

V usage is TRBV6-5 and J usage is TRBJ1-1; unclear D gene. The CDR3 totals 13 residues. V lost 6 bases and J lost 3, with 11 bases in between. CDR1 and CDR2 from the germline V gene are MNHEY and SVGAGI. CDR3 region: CASRDRGHTEAFF. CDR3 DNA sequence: TGTGCCAGCAGGGACCGTGGACACACTGAAGCTTTCTTT.

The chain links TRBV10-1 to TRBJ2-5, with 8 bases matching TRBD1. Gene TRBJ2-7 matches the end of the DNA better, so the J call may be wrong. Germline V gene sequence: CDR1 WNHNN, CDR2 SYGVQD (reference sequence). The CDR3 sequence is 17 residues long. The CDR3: CASSESYFVGQGNEQYF. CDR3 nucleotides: TGCGCCAGCAGTGAGTCGTATTTTGTTGGACAGGGCAACGAGCAGTACTTC.

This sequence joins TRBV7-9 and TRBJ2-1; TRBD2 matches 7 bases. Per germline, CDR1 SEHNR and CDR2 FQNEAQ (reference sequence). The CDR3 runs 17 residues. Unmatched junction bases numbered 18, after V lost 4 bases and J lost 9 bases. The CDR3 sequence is CASSSSWEGPPTGEQFF. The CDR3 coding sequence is TGTGCCAGCAGCTCTTCCTGGGAGGGCCCCCCTACAGGTGAGCAGTTCTTC.

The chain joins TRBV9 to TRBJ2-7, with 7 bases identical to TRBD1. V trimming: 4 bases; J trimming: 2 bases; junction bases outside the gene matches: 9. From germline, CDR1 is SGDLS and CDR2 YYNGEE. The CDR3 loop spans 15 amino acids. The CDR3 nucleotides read TGTGCCAGCAGCCCCGGGACAGCCCTAGCCTACGAGCAGTACTTC. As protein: CASSPGTALAYEQYF.